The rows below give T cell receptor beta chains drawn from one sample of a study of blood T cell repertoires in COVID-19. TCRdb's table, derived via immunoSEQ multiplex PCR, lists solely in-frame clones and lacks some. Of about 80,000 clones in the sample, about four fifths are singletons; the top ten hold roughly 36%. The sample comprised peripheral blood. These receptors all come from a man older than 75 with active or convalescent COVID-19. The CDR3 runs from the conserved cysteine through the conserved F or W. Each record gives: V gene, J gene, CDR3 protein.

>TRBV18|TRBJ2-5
CASSPRAGQETQYF
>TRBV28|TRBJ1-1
CASSPRRELNTEAFF
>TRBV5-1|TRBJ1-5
CASTVGLDTQPQHF
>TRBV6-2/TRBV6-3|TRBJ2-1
CASSYSPLARFGNEQFF
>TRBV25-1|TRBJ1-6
CASSEARAYNSPLHF
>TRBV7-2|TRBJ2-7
CASSPRREGRGEQYF
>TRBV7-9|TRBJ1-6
CASSLGRDHQENSPLHF
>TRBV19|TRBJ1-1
CASSIQMNTEAFF
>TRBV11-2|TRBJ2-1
CASSLLRASGYNEQFF
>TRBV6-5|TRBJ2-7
CASSYRDRGSYEQYF
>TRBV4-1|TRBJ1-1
CASSRQPGTRGRATEAFF
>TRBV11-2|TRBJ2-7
CASSRTVGQGVDEQYF
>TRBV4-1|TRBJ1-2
CASSLGNHDSPRGYTF
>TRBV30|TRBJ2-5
CAWSEGRQTQYF
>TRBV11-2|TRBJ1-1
CASSLSGTGTEAFF
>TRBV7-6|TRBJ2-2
CASSEQGMNTGELFF
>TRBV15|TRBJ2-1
CATSRGRGSNEQFF
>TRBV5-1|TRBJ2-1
CASSTGTAKNEQFF
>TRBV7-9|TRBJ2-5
CASSFGRSVRETQYF
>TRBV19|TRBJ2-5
CASSIGILAGKETQYF
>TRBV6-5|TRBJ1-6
CASSSGLGGSRQDHF
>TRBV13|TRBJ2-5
CASSLARETQYF
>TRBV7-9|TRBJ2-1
CASSVTGGVNEQFF
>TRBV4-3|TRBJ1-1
CASSQDRQGGTEAFF
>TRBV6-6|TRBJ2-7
CASSPRDRGTYEQYF
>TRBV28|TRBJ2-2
CASSLSGYTGELFF
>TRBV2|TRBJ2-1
CASSDTGLVGGSEQFF
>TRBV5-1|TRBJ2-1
CASSRGTSDYNEQFF
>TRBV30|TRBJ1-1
CAWSVRLAGTEAFF
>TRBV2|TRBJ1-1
CASGRGGNTEAFF
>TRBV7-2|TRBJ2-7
CASSSARNEQYF
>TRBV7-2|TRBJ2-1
CASSWGQGSHNEQFF